What follows describes a single T cell receptor beta chain. Its specificity is not known. These data come from a study of STAT5B mutations in CD4+ large granular lymphocyte leukemia. Study-wide results and caveats: Data were not HLA-matched across samples. Patient CD4-sorted repertoires looked more clonal than healthy CD4+ repertoires, even without putative leukemic clones.

TCRdb keeps only in-frame clones here, not all; method: immunoSEQ multiplex PCR. The sample includes 31,000 or so clones, 75% to 85% of them seen just once. Source material: CD4+ T cells from blood buffy coats. The TCR comes from a human donor in good health.

The CDR3 DNA follows: TGCGCCAGCAGCCCCCGAACAGGTAGCAATCAGCCCCAGCATTTT. Translating it yields CASSPRTGSNQPQHF. The chain joins TRBV5-1 to TRBJ1-5; a possible D gene is TRBD1 (5 bases). V dropped 4 bases and J dropped 0 bases, with 11 bases sitting between them. The germline CDR1 and CDR2 sequences are SGHRS and YFSETQ. CDR3 length equals 15 residues.